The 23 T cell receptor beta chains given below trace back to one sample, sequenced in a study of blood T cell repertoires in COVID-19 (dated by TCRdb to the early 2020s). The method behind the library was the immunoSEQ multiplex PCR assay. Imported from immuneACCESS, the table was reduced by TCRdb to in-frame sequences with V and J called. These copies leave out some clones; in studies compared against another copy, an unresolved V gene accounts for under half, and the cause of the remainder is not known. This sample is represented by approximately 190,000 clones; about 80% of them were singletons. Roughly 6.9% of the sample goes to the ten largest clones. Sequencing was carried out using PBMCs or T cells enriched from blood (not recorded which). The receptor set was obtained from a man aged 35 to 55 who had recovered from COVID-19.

CDR3 coding DNA: TGTGCCACCAGCCCAAGACAGGGAGAGACCCAGTACTTC. Translation gives CATSPRQGETQYF. The V gene is TRBV15, the J gene TRBJ2-5; TRBD1 matches 7 bases. Germline CDR1 reads LNHNV; CDR2 reads YYDKDF (reference sequence). The CDR3 has 13 residues. J gave up 4 bases and V 5 bases, and 4 bases lay outside the gene matches.

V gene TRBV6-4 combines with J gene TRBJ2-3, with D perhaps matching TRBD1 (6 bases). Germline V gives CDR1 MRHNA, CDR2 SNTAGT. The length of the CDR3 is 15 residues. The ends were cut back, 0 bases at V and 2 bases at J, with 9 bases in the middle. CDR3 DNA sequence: TGTGCCAGCAGTGACTCGAACAGGGTCACAGATACGCAGTATTTT. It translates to CASSDSNRVTDTQYF.

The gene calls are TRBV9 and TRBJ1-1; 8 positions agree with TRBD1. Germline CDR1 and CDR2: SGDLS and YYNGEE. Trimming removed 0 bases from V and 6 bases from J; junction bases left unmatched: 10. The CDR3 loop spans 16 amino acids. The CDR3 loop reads CASSVVGNRGWAEAFF. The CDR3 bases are TGTGCCAGCAGCGTAGTAGGCAACAGGGGGTGGGCTGAAGCTTTCTTT. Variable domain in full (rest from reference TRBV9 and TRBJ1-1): DSGVTQTPKHLITATGQRVTLRCSPRSGDLSVYWYQQSLDQGLQFLIQYYNGEERAKGNILERFSAQQFPDLHSELNLSSLELGDSALYFCASSVVGNRGWAEAFFGQGTRLTVV.

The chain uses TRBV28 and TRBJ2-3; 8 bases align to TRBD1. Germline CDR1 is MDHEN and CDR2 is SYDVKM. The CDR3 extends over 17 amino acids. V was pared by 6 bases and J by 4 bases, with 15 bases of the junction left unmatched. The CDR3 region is CASSPGLGRGQADTQYF. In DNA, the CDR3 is TGTGCCAGCAGCCCCGGGTTAGGCAGGGGGCAGGCAGATACGCAGTATTTT.

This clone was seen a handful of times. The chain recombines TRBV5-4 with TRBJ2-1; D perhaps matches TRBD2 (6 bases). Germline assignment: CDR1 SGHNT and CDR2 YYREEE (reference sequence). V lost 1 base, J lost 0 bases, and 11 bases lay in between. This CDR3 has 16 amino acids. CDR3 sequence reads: CASSLSGGLSYNEQFF. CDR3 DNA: TGTGCCAGCAGCTTGTCTGGGGGACTCTCCTACAATGAGCAGTTCTTC.

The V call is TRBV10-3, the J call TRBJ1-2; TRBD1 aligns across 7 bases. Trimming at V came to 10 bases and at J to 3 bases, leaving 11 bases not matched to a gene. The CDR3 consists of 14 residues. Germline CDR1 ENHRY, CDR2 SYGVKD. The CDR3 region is CATARGPIDYGYTF. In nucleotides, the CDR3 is TGTGCCACTGCGAGGGGGCCGATAGACTATGGCTACACCTTC.

The CDR3, as DNA: TGCGCCAGCAGCTCGAACAACAGGGGGCTGGACACTGAAGCTTTCTTT. Its translation: CASSSNNRGLDTEAFF. The V and J genes are TRBV5-1 and TRBJ1-1, with 9 bases matching TRBD1. Germline CDR1 is SGHRS and CDR2 is YFSETQ. The CDR3 spans 16 residues. With 3 bases clipped from V and 3 bases from J, the junction kept 9 bases outside the gene matches. Based on the CDR3 plus reference TRBV5-1 and TRBJ1-1, the full variable domain is KAGVTQTPRYLIKTRGQQVTLSCSPISGHRSVSWYQQTPGQGLQFLFEYFSETQRNKGNFPGRFSGRQFSNSRSEMNVSTLELGDSALYLCASSSNNRGLDTEAFFGQGTRLTVV.

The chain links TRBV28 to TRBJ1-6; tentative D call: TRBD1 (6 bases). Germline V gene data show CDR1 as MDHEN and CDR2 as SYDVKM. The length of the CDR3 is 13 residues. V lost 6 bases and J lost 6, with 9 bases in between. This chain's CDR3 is CASSGQSNSPLHF. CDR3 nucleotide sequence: TGTGCCAGCAGCGGACAGTCTAATTCACCCCTCCACTTT.

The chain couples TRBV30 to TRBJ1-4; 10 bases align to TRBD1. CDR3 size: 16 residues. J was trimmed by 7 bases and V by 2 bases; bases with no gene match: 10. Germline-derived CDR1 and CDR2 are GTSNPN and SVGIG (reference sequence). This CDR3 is CAWSSRGQGGGEKLFF. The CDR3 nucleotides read TGTGCCTGGAGTAGTAGAGGACAGGGGGGAGGTGAAAAACTGTTTTTT.

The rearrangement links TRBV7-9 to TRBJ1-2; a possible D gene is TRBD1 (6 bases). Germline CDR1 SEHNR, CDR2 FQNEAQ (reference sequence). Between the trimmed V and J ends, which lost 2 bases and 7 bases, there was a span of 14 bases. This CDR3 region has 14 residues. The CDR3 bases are TGTGCCAGCAGCTTATCGACAGGACGGCGTGGCTACACCTTC. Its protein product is CASSLSTGRRGYTF.

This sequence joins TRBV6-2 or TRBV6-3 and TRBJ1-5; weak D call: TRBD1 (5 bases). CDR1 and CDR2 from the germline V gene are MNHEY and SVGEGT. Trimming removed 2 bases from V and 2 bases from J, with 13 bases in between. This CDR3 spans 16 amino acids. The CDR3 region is CASSYPDTLGNQPQHF. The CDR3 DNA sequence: TGTGCCAGCAGTTACCCGGACACCCTTGGCAATCAGCCCCAGCATTTT.

In DNA, the CDR3 is TGCGCCAGCAGCCTTAGCGGGGCAGGGGTTAGCAATCAGCCCCAGCATTTT. It specifies CASSLSGAGVSNQPQHF. The genes are TRBV4-1 and TRBJ1-5, with D perhaps matching TRBD1 (6 bases). V lost 4 bases, J lost 0 bases, and 16 bases lay in between. This CDR3 spans 17 amino acids. The germline CDR1 and CDR2 sequences are MGHRA and YSYEKL.

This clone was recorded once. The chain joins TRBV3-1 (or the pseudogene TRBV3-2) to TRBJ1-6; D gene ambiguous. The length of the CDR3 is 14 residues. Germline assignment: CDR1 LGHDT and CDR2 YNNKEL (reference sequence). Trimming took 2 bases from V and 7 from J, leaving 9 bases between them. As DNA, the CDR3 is TGTGCCAGCAGCCAATCCGGGTTCAATTCACCCCTCCACTTT. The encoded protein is CASSQSGFNSPLHF.

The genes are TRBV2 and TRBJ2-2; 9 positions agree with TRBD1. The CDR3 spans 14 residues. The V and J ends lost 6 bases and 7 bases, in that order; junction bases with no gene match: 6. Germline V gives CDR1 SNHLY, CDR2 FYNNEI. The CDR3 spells CASRTGGAGGELFF. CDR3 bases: TGTGCCAGCAGAACAGGGGGCGCAGGCGGGGAGCTGTTTTTT.

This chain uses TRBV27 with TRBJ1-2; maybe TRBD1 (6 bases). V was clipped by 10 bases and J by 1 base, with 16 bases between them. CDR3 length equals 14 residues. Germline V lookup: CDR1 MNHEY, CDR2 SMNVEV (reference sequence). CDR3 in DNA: TGTGCCACCAAACCGGGACATGTTAACTATGGCTACACCTTC. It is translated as CATKPGHVNYGYTF.

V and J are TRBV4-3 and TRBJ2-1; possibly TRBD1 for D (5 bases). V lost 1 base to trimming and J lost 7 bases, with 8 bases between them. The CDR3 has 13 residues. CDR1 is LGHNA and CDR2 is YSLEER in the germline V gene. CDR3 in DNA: TGCGCCAGCAGCCAAGGACAGCCAAATGAGCAGTTCTTC. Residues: CASSQGQPNEQFF.

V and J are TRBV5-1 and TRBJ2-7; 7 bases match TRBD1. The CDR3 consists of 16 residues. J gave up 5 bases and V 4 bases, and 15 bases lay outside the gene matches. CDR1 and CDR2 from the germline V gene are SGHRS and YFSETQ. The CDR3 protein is CASSPMGTTGRNEQYF. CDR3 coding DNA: TGCGCCAGCAGCCCGATGGGGACGACAGGGCGTAACGAGCAGTACTTC. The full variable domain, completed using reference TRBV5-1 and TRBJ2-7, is KAGVTQTPRYLIKTRGQQVTLSCSPISGHRSVSWYQQTPGQGLQFLFEYFSETQRNKGNFPGRFSGRQFSNSRSEMNVSTLELGDSALYLCASSPMGTTGRNEQYFGPGTRLTVT.

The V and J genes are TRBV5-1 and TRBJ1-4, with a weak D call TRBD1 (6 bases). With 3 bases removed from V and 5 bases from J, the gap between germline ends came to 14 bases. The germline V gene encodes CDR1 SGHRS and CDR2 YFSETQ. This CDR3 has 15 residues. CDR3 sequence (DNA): TGCGCCAGCAGCTCGATAGGGGGGGAAAATGAAAAACTGTTTTTT. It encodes CASSSIGGENEKLFF.

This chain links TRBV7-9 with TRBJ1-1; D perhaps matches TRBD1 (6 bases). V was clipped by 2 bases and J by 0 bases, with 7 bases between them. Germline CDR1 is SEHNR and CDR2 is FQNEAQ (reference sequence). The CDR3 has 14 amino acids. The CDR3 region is CASSLQGMNTEAFF. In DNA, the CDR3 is TGTGCCAGCAGCTTACAGGGGATGAACACTGAAGCTTTCTTT.

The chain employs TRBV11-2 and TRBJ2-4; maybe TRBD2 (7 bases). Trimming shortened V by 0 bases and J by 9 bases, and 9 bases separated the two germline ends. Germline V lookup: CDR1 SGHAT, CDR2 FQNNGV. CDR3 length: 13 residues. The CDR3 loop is CASSLDRGAIQYF. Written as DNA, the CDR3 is TGTGCCAGCAGCTTAGATCGGGGGGCCATTCAGTACTTC. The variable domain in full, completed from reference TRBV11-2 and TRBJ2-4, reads EAGVAQSPRYKIIEKRQSVAFWCNPISGHATLYWYQQILGQGPKLLIQFQNNGVVDDSQLPKDRFSAERLKGVDSTLKIQPAKLEDSAVYLCASSLDRGAIQYFGAGTRLSVL.

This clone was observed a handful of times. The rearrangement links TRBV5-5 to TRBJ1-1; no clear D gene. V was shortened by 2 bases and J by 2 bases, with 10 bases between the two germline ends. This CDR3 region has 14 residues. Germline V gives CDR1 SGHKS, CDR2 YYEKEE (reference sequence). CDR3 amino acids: CASSFSGINTEAFF. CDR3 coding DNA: TGTGCCAGCAGCTTTTCGGGGATAAACACTGAAGCTTTCTTT.

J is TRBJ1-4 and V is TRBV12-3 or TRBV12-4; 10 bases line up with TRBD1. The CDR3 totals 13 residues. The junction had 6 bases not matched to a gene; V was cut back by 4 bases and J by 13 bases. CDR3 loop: CASSSPRTGGLFF. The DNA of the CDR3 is TGTGCCAGCAGTTCCCCCAGGACAGGGGGACTGTTTTTT.

CDR3 amino acids: CASMPGTMSSYEQYF. CDR3 sequence (DNA): TGTGCCAGCATGCCGGGGACAATGAGCTCCTACGAGCAGTACTTC. V and J are TRBV2 and TRBJ2-7; a possible D gene is TRBD1 (6 bases). CDR1 is SNHLY and CDR2 is FYNNEI in the germline V gene. Trimming pared 7 bases from V and 0 bases from J, leaving 16 bases between. The CDR3 extends over 15 amino acids. Full variable domain (outside the CDR3, taken from reference TRBV2 and TRBJ2-7): EPEVTQTPSHQVTQMGQEVILRCVPISNHLYFYWYRQILGQKVEFLVSFYNNEISEKSEIFDDQFSVERPDGSNFTLKIRSTKLEDSAMYFCASMPGTMSSYEQYFGPGTRLTVT.